This TCR beta chain was identified in a study of T cell responses to AZD1222 COVID-19 vaccine (dated by TCRdb to the early 2020s). For context, the study as a whole: TCR sequencing was performed for 233 trial participants, of whom some 200 were given two doses of AZD1222 and 26 were given two doses of MenACWY control vaccine. Trial participants were enrolled by age into subgroups of 18-55, 56-69 and 70-plus years, and around 150, 29 and 61 TCR-sequenced participants, respectively, were included in these subgroups. On the study overall, not on this receptor specifically: Reportedly, almost half of the unique spike-specific TCRs recognized epitopes lying outside the regions that are mutated in the B.1.351 and B.1.1.7 variants. Conclusions about previously exposed vaccinees were limited because only 5 or 6 AZD1222 recipients were SARS-CoV-2 seropositive at baseline. The 56-69-year group was small, and its depth increase did not reach significance, likely because of low power. The whole spike protein was spanned by vaccine-associated CD4 TCRs, and dominant responses were seen in regions 160-218 and 743-854. After two AZD1222 doses, spike-specific TCR breadth and depth were significantly higher than at day 0 and than in MenACWY recipients. Because no samples from the day 14 peak response were available, repertoires could be characterized only after the peak T cell response. Most participants were white British and females outnumbered males, and the authors suggested that clonal diversity may have been underestimated.

From its cysteine to its phenylalanine, the CDR3 spans 17 amino acids. Only CDR3 DNA is held: 51 bases, read in frame from base 1. CDR1 and CDR2 are read off the germline V gene (reference sequence) as GTSNPN and SVGIG. The trim is 3 bases for V and 0 bases for J, with a gap of 17 bases between the germline ends. The CDR3 regions of human TCRbeta chains were analyzed by immunosequencing. The published analysis was carried out like this. TCRs in the repertoires were matched against a reference library of SARS-CoV-2-specific TCRs that had been generated with the MIRA antigen-specificity platform. Breadth meant the fraction of unique TCRs that were SARS-CoV-2-associated, whereas depth meant the fraction of total T cells that were SARS-CoV-2-associated. Using the MIRA data, every spike-specific TCR was mapped to the spike region that the TCR reacted to and assigned to either a CD4 or a CD8 class. Log10-transformed breadth and depth values were compared by one-way ANOVA with Sidak's multiple comparisons tests. As stored in TCRdb, this immuneACCESS dataset retains in-frame rearrangements with V and J assigned. A fraction of the clones does not appear; measured against another copy, unresolved V genes explain less than half of the discrepancy, and the remainder lacks a known reason. V and J calls and clone size are copied from that table; D and trimming were computed from the DNA. This sample comprises about 27,000 clones, around 92% of them detected only once. The top ten clonotypes cover about 8.1% of the sample.

This clone has a single count. Its antigen has not been determined. The input lacks base qualities; no much larger clone sits a single base away. The label giving this sample's time point can be read as: about 28 days (+/-7) after the second vaccine dose. Because spike-specific TCR depth and breadth did not differ between the two schedules, AZD1222 recipients who got a second dose at roughly 4 weeks were pooled with those who got a second dose at roughly 12 weeks. The vaccinee samples were drawn from two UK trials, COV001 and COV002, one of which was a single-blind randomized controlled phase 2/3 trial testing AZD1222 (ChAdOx1 nCoV-19) in healthy adults. For TCRbeta chain sequencing, PBMC samples were collected from trial participants at day 0 and at day 28 after the second dose.

This clonotype was obtained from an adult who received the AZD1222 COVID-19 vaccine. The chain is encoded by TRBV30 joined to TRBJ2-2, with the D call perhaps TRBD1 or TRBD2, as 5 bases match in each case. Material: peripheral blood, obtained 28 days after the second AZD1222 dose. The DNA reads TGTGCCTGGAGGGGGGACGGCCTTGCATCGAACACCGGGGAGCTGTTTTTT. Translated, it reads CAWRGDGLASNTGELFF.